These 18 T cell receptor beta chains share one sample of origin, sequenced in a study of blood T cell repertoires in COVID-19. This table comes from immunoSEQ multiplex PCR, and its TCRdb copy is limited to in-frame clones, with some not included. The table shows about 39,000 clones, with around 85% occurring only once. Material: peripheral blood. The source is a man aged 60 to 69 with acute or convalescent COVID-19.

The chain links TRBV3-1 (or the pseudogene TRBV3-2) to TRBJ2-1, with D unclear. The germline V gene encodes CDR1 LGHDT and CDR2 YNNKEL (reference sequence). The CDR3 contains 15 residues. With 4 bases removed from V and 4 bases from J, the gap between germline ends came to 14 bases. CDR3 coding DNA: TGTGCCAGCAGCCCCTTGACAACCCAATACAATGAGCAGTTCTTC. Its translation is CASSPLTTQYNEQFF.

This clone was seen more than once but under ten times. This chain uses TRBV25-1 with TRBJ1-1, with D possibly being TRBD1 (5 bases). Germline assignment: CDR1 MGHDK and CDR2 SYGVNS. The ends were cut back, 7 bases at V and 7 bases at J, with 13 bases in the middle. The CDR3 runs to 12 residues. CDR3 loop: CASNWGGDEAFF. CDR3 coding DNA: TGTGCCAGCAATTGGGGAGGGGATGAAGCTTTCTTT.

This clone was observed once. The chain recombines TRBV18 with TRBJ1-1; D is possibly TRBD1 (6 bases). The CDR3 runs to 13 residues. Germline CDR1 is KGHSH and CDR2 is LQKENI. V lost 2 bases, J lost 3 bases, and 7 bases lay in between. CDR3 residues: CASSPKGDTEAFF. The CDR3, as DNA: TGTGCCAGCTCACCAAAGGGGGACACTGAAGCTTTCTTT.

Details on this clone: Distinct nucleotide sequences in the sample also encode this CDR3. This chain uses TRBV5-5 with TRBJ2-5; TRBD1 might be the D (7 bases). The CDR3 extends over 13 amino acids. V lost 4 bases, J lost 5 bases, and 12 bases lay in between. Germline assignment: CDR1 SGHKS and CDR2 YYEKEE (reference sequence). CDR3 sequence: CASSPTGRETQYF. Written as DNA, the CDR3 is TGTGCCAGCAGCCCGACAGGGAGGGAGACCCAGTACTTC.

This clone is deemed medium-sized. The chain couples TRBV4-1 to TRBJ2-1; D is perhaps TRBD2 (5 bases). The CDR3 contains 16 residues. V was clipped by 5 bases and J by 0 bases, with 14 bases between them. CDR1 and CDR2 from the germline V gene are MGHRA and YSYEKL. In nucleotides, the CDR3 is TGCGCCAGCAGCGAAAGCGGATGGGGCTCCTACAATGAGCAGTTCTTC. As protein: CASSESGWGSYNEQFF.

The gene calls are TRBV15 and TRBJ1-5, with 7 nucleotides matching TRBD1. The V and J ends lost 2 bases and 0 bases, in that order; junction bases with no gene match: 4. The CDR3 is 16 residues long. Germline values: CDR1 LNHNV, CDR2 YYDKDF (reference sequence). CDR3 sequence: CATSRRGQSSNQPQHF. CDR3 coding DNA: TGTGCCACCAGCAGACGGGGACAGTCTAGCAATCAGCCCCAGCATTTT. The whole variable domain, remainder taken from reference TRBV15 and TRBJ1-5, is DAMVIQNPRYQVTQFGKPVTLSCSQTLNHNVMYWYQQKSSQAPKLLFHYYDKDFNNEADTPDNFQSRRPNTSFCFLDIRSPGLGDTAMYLCATSRRGQSSNQPQHFGDGTRLSIL.

Notes on this clone: An end of the junction does not agree with germline; a read error may underlie this. The chain combines TRBV7-7 with TRBJ2-3, with 7 bases lining up with TRBD2. Germline values: CDR1 SSHAT, CDR2 FNYEAQ (reference sequence). The CDR3 totals 15 residues. The CDR3 sequence: CASSPLAVPTDTQYF. For the CDR3, the DNA is TGTGCTAGCAGCCCCCTAGCGGTCCCCACAGATACGCAGTATTTT. The whole variable domain, filled in from reference TRBV7-7 and TRBJ2-3, reads GAGVSQSPRYKVTKRGQDVTLRCDPISSHATLYWYQQALGQGPEFLTYFNYEAQPDKSGLPSDRFSAERPEGSISTLTIQRTEQRDSAMYRCASSPLAVPTDTQYFGPGTRLTVL.

V usage is TRBV4-2 and J usage is TRBJ1-6; D call uncertain. Germline CDR1 LGHNA, CDR2 YNFKEQ. The V and J ends lost 1 base and 9 bases respectively, with 7 bases between them. This CDR3 region has 13 residues. The CDR3 DNA reads TGTGCCAGCAGCCAAGTCGGGAGTTCACCCCTCCACTTT. As protein: CASSQVGSSPLHF.

This chain links TRBV6-5 with TRBJ2-2, with D tentatively TRBD1 (5 bases). Trimming stripped 4 bases from V and 5 bases from J, with 8 bases between. Germline CDR1 MNHEY, CDR2 SVGAGI. This CDR3 is built from 13 residues. The CDR3 here is CASSWGSTGELFF. Here the CDR3 DNA reads TGTGCCAGCAGTTGGGGCTCGACCGGGGAGCTGTTTTTT.

This clone was seen a handful of times. The chain carries TRBV5-5 and TRBJ1-1; D not resolved. The ends were cut back, 2 bases at V and 0 bases at J, with 11 bases in the middle. The V gene's germline CDR1 is SGHKS and CDR2 YYEKEE (reference sequence). CDR3 length equals 15 residues. CDR3 in DNA: TGTGCCAGCAGCTTACTTCCCGCTTTGAACACTGAAGCTTTCTTT. Translation gives CASSLLPALNTEAFF. Complete variable domain (other parts from reference TRBV5-5 and TRBJ1-1): DAGVTQSPTHLIKTRGQQVTLRCSPISGHKSVSWYQQVLGQGPQFIFQYYEKEERGRGNFPDRFSARQFPNYSSELNVNALLLGDSALYLCASSLLPALNTEAFFGQGTRLTVV.

The chain carries TRBV3-1 (or the pseudogene TRBV3-2) and TRBJ2-5; 10 nucleotides match TRBD2. The trim removed 6 bases at V and 2 bases at J, leaving 3 bases unmatched. CDR1 is LGHDT and CDR2 is YNNKEL in the germline V gene (reference sequence). The CDR3 is 14 amino acids. The CDR3 coding sequence is TGTGCCAGCAGATTACTAGCGGGGCAAGAGACCCAGTACTTC. It is translated as CASRLLAGQETQYF.

This chain connects TRBV7-9 to TRBJ2-7; TRBD2 aligns across 7 bases. Germline lookup yields CDR1 SEHNR and CDR2 FQNEAQ (reference sequence). The CDR3 covers 15 residues. Unmatched junction bases numbered 9, after V lost 3 bases and J lost 4 bases. CDR3 nucleotides: TGTGCCAGCAGCTTGATCCCTAGCGGACCTTACGAGCAGTACTTC. Protein sequence: CASSLIPSGPYEQYF.

The chain recombines TRBV19 with TRBJ1-5; D may be TRBD1 (6 bases). Trimming took 0 bases from V and 7 from J, leaving 19 bases between them. There are 17 residues in the CDR3. Per germline, CDR1 LNHDA and CDR2 SQIVND (reference sequence). The CDR3 coding sequence is TGTGCCAGTAGTATAGATTCCGGGACAAATTATCAGCAGCCCCAGCATTTT. As protein: CASSIDSGTNYQQPQHF.

The table lists this clone with a few counts. The chain recombines TRBV4-2 with TRBJ2-7; no definite D call. The V and J ends lost 4 bases and 12 bases respectively, with 13 bases between them. CDR1 is LGHNA and CDR2 is YNFKEQ in the germline V gene. The CDR3 is made up of 11 amino acids. This chain's CDR3 is CASSLLSEWYF. The CDR3 DNA reads as TGTGCCAGCAGCCTCCTTTCCGAGTGGTACTTC.

The V call is TRBV4-3, the J call TRBJ2-5; D perhaps matches TRBD1 (5 bases). CDR3 length: 15 residues. The ends were cut back, 0 bases at V and 3 bases at J, with 11 bases in the middle. From germline, CDR1 is LGHNA and CDR2 YSLEER. This CDR3 reads CASSQDLGAEETQYF. In nucleotides, the CDR3 is TGCGCCAGCAGCCAAGATCTTGGGGCTGAAGAGACCCAGTACTTC.

The chain recombines TRBV9 with TRBJ2-5, with TRBD1 matching 8 bases. Looked up from germline, CDR1 is SGDLS and CDR2 is YYNGEE. The CDR3 length is 14 residues. The ends lost 4 bases at V and 4 bases at J; junction bases unmatched: 6. The CDR3 region has the DNA TGTGCCAGCAGCCCCACAGGGGGAGGAGAGACCCAGTACTTC. This sequence encodes CASSPTGGGETQYF.

This sequence joins TRBV6-5 and TRBJ2-7; D perhaps matches TRBD2 (6 bases). V shed 6 bases and J shed 2 bases, with 8 bases lying between them. The CDR3 has 12 residues. Germline CDR1 reads MNHEY; CDR2 reads SVGAGI. The CDR3 sequence: CASSGSPYEQYF. CDR3 DNA: TGTGCCAGCAGCGGGAGTCCCTACGAGCAGTACTTC.

V gene TRBV7-6 combines with J gene TRBJ2-5; tentatively, D is TRBD2 (6 bases). Germline CDR1 is SGHVS and CDR2 is FNYEAQ. The CDR3 covers 15 residues. V lost 6 bases to trimming and J lost 2 bases, with 16 bases between them. CDR3 nucleotide sequence: TGTGCCAGCAGTTACACTAGCTCAAGGCAAGAGACCCAGTACTTC. It yields the protein CASSYTSSRQETQYF.